This T cell receptor beta chain was sequenced in a study of T cells in Graves' hyperthyroidism and ophthalmopathy. Amplified regions were TCR beta CDR3 sequences from RNA transcripts. HTBI primers were the set used in a first-round RT-PCR of the TCR CDR3. TCRdb itself ran the multiplex PCR reads through MiXCR, one entry per CDR3 protein. The sample consists of 490,000 or so distinct CDR3 sequences, under 25% of them appearing once. V was shortened by 3 bases and J by 2 bases, with 13 bases between the two germline ends. Germline CDR1 LGHDT, CDR2 YNNKEL (reference sequence). The CDR3 spans 15 residues.

What was sequenced was blood. The clonotype originates from a woman in her 70s with Graves' ophthalmopathy. The rearrangement uses TRBV3-1 and TRBJ2-5, with D perhaps TRBD1 or TRBD2 (5 bases each). DNA of the CDR3: TGTGCCAGCAGCCATCAACCGGGACCACAAGAGACCCAGTACTTC. It yields the protein CASSHQPGPQETQYF.